This T cell receptor beta chain is drawn from a study of blood T cell repertoires in COVID-19. Across the study: Collection of acute and convalescent COVID-19 samples took place in the United States, Italy and Spain.

Only in-frame clones appear in the TCRdb table, and some are missing; sequencing was by immunoSEQ multiplex PCR. The sample consists of 80,000 to 100,000 clones, approximately 80% of them appearing once. Trimming took 1 base from V and 0 from J, leaving 4 bases between them. The CDR3 covers 13 residues. Germline V CDR1 and CDR2: LGHNA, YNFKEQ. The sequenced sample consisted of peripheral blood. The chain links TRBV4-2 to TRBJ2-7, with D hard to call. This receptor was obtained from a human donor in a cohort sampled during active COVID-19. CDR3: CASSQGASYEQYF. CDR3 DNA sequence: TGTGCCAGCAGCCAAGGGGCCTCCTACGAGCAGTACTTC.